The 7 T cell receptor beta chains reported below all come from one sample, sequenced in a study of blood T cell repertoires in COVID-19. The assay was immunoSEQ multiplex PCR, and TCRdb's table has in-frame clones only and misses some. This table has about 50,000 clones, around 80% appearing once. The sample was peripheral blood. The receptors were gathered from a man in his 70s with acute or convalescent COVID-19.

The rearrangement uses TRBV7-2 and TRBJ2-1; D uncertain. Germline V gene data show CDR1 as SGHTA and CDR2 as FQGNSA. Trimming pared 3 bases from V and 0 bases from J, leaving 12 bases between. The CDR3 sequence is 16 residues long. CDR3 sequence reads: CASSFSQASSYNEQFF. As DNA, the CDR3 is TGTGCCAGCAGCTTCTCGCAGGCGAGCTCCTACAATGAGCAGTTCTTC.

This chain uses TRBV4-1 with TRBJ2-7, with TRBD2 as a possible D gene (5 bases). The V and J ends lost 0 bases and 10 bases respectively, with 13 bases between them. Germline CDR1 MGHRA, CDR2 YSYEKL. The CDR3 contains 13 residues. CDR3: CASSQDDGGAQYF. The CDR3, as DNA: TGCGCCAGCAGCCAAGATGACGGAGGTGCTCAGTACTTC.

V is TRBV30 and J is TRBJ2-2; D remains ambiguous. V was clipped by 2 bases and J by 6 bases, with 10 bases between them. The CDR3 contains 13 residues. Germline values: CDR1 GTSNPN, CDR2 SVGIG (reference sequence). The CDR3 coding sequence is TGTGCCTGGAGTCCCGACAATCCCGGGGAGCTGTTTTTT. This encodes CAWSPDNPGELFF.

The CDR3 loop reads CASSDSAGRARSTMNTEAFF. The CDR3 nucleotides read TGTGCCAGCAGTGACTCGGCGGGGAGAGCCCGCTCTACCATGAACACTGAAGCTTTCTTT. The V call is TRBV6-4, the J call TRBJ1-1; no reliable D call. Germline V CDR1 and CDR2: MRHNA, SNTAGT. This CDR3 spans 20 amino acids. Between the trimmed V and J ends, which lost 0 bases and 0 bases, there was a span of 23 bases.

V is TRBV11-2 and J is TRBJ2-5; 10 bases align to TRBD2. The CDR3 loop spans 16 amino acids. Germline CDR1 SGHAT, CDR2 FQNNGV. V lost 5 bases to trimming and J lost 5 bases; unmatched junction nucleotides: 11. The CDR3 is CASSGMASGRYETQYF. The CDR3, as DNA: TGTGCCAGCAGCGGTATGGCTAGCGGGAGATATGAGACCCAGTACTTC. Full variable domain (rest looked up from reference TRBV11-2 and TRBJ2-5): EAGVAQSPRYKIIEKRQSVAFWCNPISGHATLYWYQQILGQGPKLLIQFQNNGVVDDSQLPKDRFSAERLKGVDSTLKIQPAKLEDSAVYLCASSGMASGRYETQYFGPGTRLLVL.

The chain recombines TRBV18 with TRBJ2-3; 8 bases map to TRBD1. The CDR3 runs to 17 residues. Per the germline V gene, CDR1 is KGHSH and CDR2 is LQKENI. J was trimmed by 1 base and V by 0 bases; bases with no gene match: 6. CDR3 residues: CASSPPRTGRGTDTQYF. The CDR3 bases are TGTGCCAGCTCACCACCGAGGACAGGGCGGGGCACAGATACGCAGTATTTT.

The CDR3 nucleotides read TGTGCCAGCAGCCCCGGACAGGGGGCGAGGGAGCAGTACTTC. Translation gives CASSPGQGAREQYF. The chain recombines TRBV5-4 with TRBJ2-7, with 11 bases fitting TRBD1. Trimming cost V 4 bases and J 7 bases; bases outside gene matches: 7. The CDR3 has 14 amino acids. Germline-derived CDR1 and CDR2 are SGHNT and YYREEE (reference sequence).